This entry lists 30 T cell receptor beta chains sequenced from one sample in a study of T cell changes during pregnancy in multiple sclerosis. Method: immunoSEQ multiplex PCR; TCRdb's copy keeps in-frame clones and lacks some. The table records 25,000 to 35,000 clones, about 87% of them present only once. Sequences were derived from CD8+ T cells from peripheral blood mononuclear cells, sampled in the first trimester of pregnancy. The receptors come from a female donor with multiple sclerosis, enrolled in a pregnancy study.

V usage is TRBV5-5 and J usage is TRBJ1-1; D is unresolved. The length of the CDR3 is 12 residues. CDR1 is SGHKS and CDR2 is YYEKEE in the germline V gene (reference sequence). With 1 base removed from V and 7 bases from J, the gap between germline ends came to 8 bases. The CDR3 DNA follows: TGTGCCAGCAGCTTGCGCGGGGTTGAAGCTTTCTTT. Translated: CASSLRGVEAFF.

CDR3 loop: CASSLYAGGPDTQYF. CDR3 sequence (DNA): TGTGCCAGCAGCTTATATGCGGGAGGGCCTGATACGCAGTATTTT. The chain couples TRBV7-9 to TRBJ2-3; 9 bases match TRBD2. CDR3 length equals 15 residues. CDR1 and CDR2 (germline): SEHNR, FQNEAQ (reference sequence). Trimming removed 2 bases from V and 6 bases from J; junction bases left unmatched: 6.

The chain combines TRBV7-9 with TRBJ1-1; D remains unclear. The CDR3 length is 15 residues. CDR1 and CDR2 from the germline V gene are SEHNR and FQNEAQ (reference sequence). The V end lost 2 bases, the J end lost 1 base, and 11 bases lay between the germline ends. CDR3 coding DNA: TGTGCCAGCAGCTTATATGCGGCCTCGAACACTGAAGCTTTCTTT. Protein product: CASSLYAASNTEAFF.

This chain links TRBV4-1 with TRBJ1-1; D is unclear. The germline CDR1 and CDR2 sequences are MGHRA and YSYEKL. This CDR3 contains 11 residues. Trimming shortened V by 5 bases and J by 5 bases, and 6 bases separated the two germline ends. CDR3 protein: CASSTGTEAFF. The CDR3, as DNA: TGCGCCAGCAGCACCGGGACTGAAGCTTTCTTT.

This chain connects TRBV10-3 to TRBJ2-7, with 8 nucleotides matching TRBD1. Germline assignment: CDR1 ENHRY and CDR2 SYGVKD. V trimming: 4 bases; J trimming: 1 base; junction bases outside the gene matches: 6. The CDR3 consists of 15 residues. CDR3 DNA sequence: TGTGCCATCAGTGCGACGGGACAGGCGTCCTACGAGCAGTACTTC. Amino acids: CAISATGQASYEQYF.

The chain carries TRBV5-4 and TRBJ2-7, with D possibly matching TRBD1 (5 bases). Trimming shortened V by 4 bases and J by 3 bases, and 11 bases separated the two germline ends. Per germline, CDR1 SGHNT and CDR2 YYREEE (reference sequence). The CDR3 sequence is 13 residues long. CDR3 sequence reads: CASSPGQVYEQYF. For the CDR3, the DNA is TGTGCCAGCAGCCCAGGACAAGTCTACGAGCAGTACTTC.

The chain joins TRBV4-1 to TRBJ1-5; 9 nucleotides align to TRBD1. Unmatched junction bases numbered 4, after V lost 1 base and J lost 6 bases. Looked up from germline, CDR1 is MGHRA and CDR2 is YSYEKL. The CDR3 covers 15 residues. The CDR3 reads CASSQGDRAGQPQHF. In nucleotides, the CDR3 is TGCGCCAGCAGCCAAGGGGACAGGGCTGGTCAGCCCCAGCATTTT.

The rearrangement links TRBV27 to TRBJ1-6; unclear D gene. Trimming removed 5 bases at V and 9 bases at J, with 8 bases between. This CDR3 region has 12 residues. The germline V gene has CDR1 MNHEY and CDR2 SMNVEV (reference sequence). This CDR3 is CASSLASSPLHF. The DNA of the CDR3 is TGTGCCAGCAGTCTAGCTTCTTCACCCCTCCACTTT.

There are a few counts of this clone. J is TRBJ2-2 and V is TRBV14; D not resolved. This CDR3 is 13 amino acids long. Per germline, CDR1 SGHDN and CDR2 FVKESK. With 4 bases removed from V and 8 bases from J, the gap between germline ends came to 11 bases. CDR3 DNA sequence: TGTGCCAGCAGCCTAACTCTGAGTGGGGAGCTGTTTTTT. Amino acids: CASSLTLSGELFF. The full variable domain, its missing parts supplied by reference TRBV14 and TRBJ2-2, is EAGVTQFPSHSVIEKGQTVTLRCDPISGHDNLYWYRRVMGKEIKFLLHFVKESKQDESGMPNNRFLAERTGGTYSTLKVQPAELEDSGVYFCASSLTLSGELFFGEGSRLTVL.

This clone was seen a handful of times. This sequence joins TRBV6-1 and TRBJ2-7; 11 nucleotides match TRBD2. Unmatched junction bases numbered 4, after V lost 9 bases and J lost 3 bases. The CDR3 spans 13 residues. In germline, CDR1 is MNHNS, CDR2 SASEGT. The CDR3 coding sequence is TGTGCCAGTAATAGCGGGAGGGGCTACGAGCAGTACTTC. Its translation is CASNSGRGYEQYF.

This sequence joins TRBV4-3 and TRBJ2-5; 8 bases are a match to TRBD1. After removal of 4 bases from V and 2 bases from J, the junction contained 6 bases not matched to a gene. Germline V gene lookup returns CDR1 LGHNA and CDR2 YSLEER. The CDR3 runs to 15 residues. CDR3 DNA: TGCGCCAGCAGCCCGCGGCAGGGGGCACAAGAGACCCAGTACTTC. Its protein is CASSPRQGAQETQYF.

This clone has just one count. The V call is TRBV7-9, the J call TRBJ2-1; 8 bases fit TRBD1. CDR1 SEHNR and CDR2 FQNEAQ come from the germline V gene (reference sequence). Trimming took 5 bases from V and 10 from J; bases not matched to a gene: 4. The CDR3 has 12 residues. The CDR3 region has the DNA TGTGCCAGCAGCCTGACAGGGGAGGAGCAGTTCTTC. Translation gives CASSLTGEEQFF.

This chain links TRBV6-5 with TRBJ2-7; the match to TRBD2 covers 7 bases. The CDR3 covers 14 residues. The V and J ends lost 0 bases and 4 bases, in that order; junction bases with no gene match: 3. CDR1 MNHEY and CDR2 SVGAGI come from the germline V gene. CDR3 loop: CASSYSGEGYEQYF. The CDR3 DNA follows: TGTGCCAGCAGTTACTCAGGGGAGGGGTACGAGCAGTACTTC.

The chain has TRBV7-9 and TRBJ2-5; perhaps TRBD2 as D (5 bases). Trimming removed 1 base from V and 4 bases from J, with 10 bases in between. This CDR3 spans 14 amino acids. Germline V CDR1 and CDR2: SEHNR, FQNEAQ (reference sequence). In DNA form, the CDR3 reads TGTGCCAGCAGCTTAGTTGTGGGAGTAGAGACCCAGTACTTC. Translation gives CASSLVVGVETQYF.

The DNA for the CDR3 is TGTGCCAGTTCGACAGGGACCAACGTCCTGACTTTC. It encodes CASSTGTNVLTF. The chain combines TRBV19 with TRBJ2-6, with TRBD1 matching over 7 bases. Losses at the gene ends were 8 bases for V and 8 bases for J; bases not matched to a gene: 3. This CDR3 comprises 12 residues. CDR1 and CDR2 (germline): LNHDA, SQIVND (reference sequence).

The chain is built from TRBV29-1 and TRBJ2-7; tentatively, D is TRBD1 (5 bases). Germline V gene sequence: CDR1 SQVTM, CDR2 ANQGSEA. The CDR3 contains 15 residues. Trimming cost V 0 bases and J 3 bases, with 15 bases left between them. CDR3 DNA: TGCAGCGTTGAAGATCGCGGAACAGGCTACTACGAGCAGTACTTC. Its protein product is CSVEDRGTGYYEQYF.

The chain joins TRBV27 to TRBJ2-1; possible D gene TRBD1, 5 bases. The CDR3 spans 13 residues. The germline V gene has CDR1 MNHEY and CDR2 SMNVEV (reference sequence). Between the trimmed V and J ends, which lost 4 bases and 6 bases, there was a span of 10 bases. The CDR3 spells CASSSGRANEQFF. DNA for the CDR3: TGTGCCAGCAGTTCGGGCAGGGCCAATGAGCAGTTCTTC.

The chain carries TRBV7-8 and TRBJ2-7, with 10 bases fitting TRBD1. V lost 4 bases to trimming and J lost 2 bases; unmatched junction nucleotides: 2. The CDR3 is made up of 14 amino acids. CDR1 is SGHVS, CDR2 FQNEAQ, per germline. The CDR3 loop reads CASSSGTGAYEQYF. Here the CDR3 DNA reads TGTGCCAGCAGCTCCGGGACAGGGGCCTACGAGCAGTACTTC.

This clone is a singleton in its sample. The chain carries TRBV19 and TRBJ2-3; maybe TRBD2 (7 bases). The CDR3 length is 15 residues. Trimming stripped 1 base from V and 5 bases from J, with 13 bases between. CDR1 and CDR2 (germline): LNHDA, SQIVND (reference sequence). For the CDR3, the DNA is TGTGCCAGTAGTATAGTAGGGGGGGCCGAAGATACGCAGTATTTT. Translated: CASSIVGGAEDTQYF.

This rearrangement joins TRBV11-3 to TRBJ2-7; D may be TRBD1 (5 bases). The V end was cut by 5 bases, the J end by 4 bases, with 21 bases between. Looked up from germline, CDR1 is SGHNT and CDR2 is YENEEA. This CDR3 is built from 16 residues. The CDR3 region has the DNA TGTGCCAGCAGCCCCCGTTGGGCCACCCCAGGGTACGAGCAGTACTTC. Its translation is CASSPRWATPGYEQYF. Full variable domain (remainder filled in from reference TRBV11-3 and TRBJ2-7): EAGVVQSPRYKIIEKKQPVAFWCNPISGHNTLYWYLQNLGQGPELLIRYENEEAVDDSQLPKDRFSAERLKGVDSTLKIQPAELGDSAVYLCASSPRWATPGYEQYFGPGTRLTVT.

This chain uses TRBV14 with TRBJ2-7; TRBD2 might be the D (5 bases). This CDR3 comprises 13 residues. Per the germline V gene, CDR1 is SGHDN and CDR2 is FVKESK. V lost 0 bases and J lost 5, with 8 bases in between. CDR3 bases: TGTGCCAGCAGCCAAGATCGGGGAAACGAGCAGTACTTC. Its protein product is CASSQDRGNEQYF.

This chain joins TRBV13 and TRBJ2-2; D perhaps matches TRBD1 (6 bases). Trimming pared 3 bases from V and 3 bases from J, leaving 8 bases between. Germline V gene lookup returns CDR1 PRHDT and CDR2 FYEKMQ (reference sequence). The CDR3 length is 14 residues. DNA of the CDR3: TGTGCCAGCAGCTTCAGGGGAGACACCGGGGAGCTGTTTTTT. This codes for CASSFRGDTGELFF.

The chain combines TRBV6-1 with TRBJ1-5; D might be TRBD1 (6 bases). V lost 8 bases to trimming and J lost 1 base, with 15 bases between them. CDR3 length equals 15 residues. CDR1 is MNHNS, CDR2 SASEGT, per germline. The CDR3 region is CASRFTGNSNQPQHF. The CDR3 DNA follows: TGTGCCAGCCGCTTCACAGGGAACAGCAATCAGCCCCAGCATTTT.

The chain has TRBV6-6 and TRBJ1-1; D not resolved. The germline V gene has CDR1 MNHNY and CDR2 SVGAGI (reference sequence). The CDR3 contains 14 residues. V was cut by 0 bases and J by 1 base, with 6 bases left in between. The DNA of the CDR3 is TGTGCCAGCAGTTACTCGGAGGGGAACACTGAAGCTTTCTTT. As protein: CASSYSEGNTEAFF.

This clone was picked up one time. The gene calls are TRBV6-4 and TRBJ2-3, with D perhaps TRBD1 (5 bases). CDR1 is MRHNA, CDR2 SNTAGT, per germline. Trimming left V 3 bases short and J 3 bases short, with 13 bases between. This CDR3 is built from 15 residues. In DNA, the CDR3 is TGTGCCAGCAGTGAAGGCAGGGCGGCGACAGATACGCAGTATTTT. Translating it yields CASSEGRAATDTQYF.

The CDR3 DNA sequence: TGTGCCAGCAGTGTTCGGGGGGGAAACACAGATACGCAGTATTTT. Encoded protein: CASSVRGGNTDTQYF. The chain uses TRBV6-4 and TRBJ2-3, with TRBD2 matching over 8 bases. The germline CDR1 and CDR2 sequences are MRHNA and SNTAGT. J lost 2 bases, V lost 4 bases, and 5 bases had no gene match. The CDR3 consists of 15 residues.

The genes are TRBV11-3 and TRBJ2-1; 9 positions match TRBD2. CDR3 length: 18 amino acids. Germline trimming cut 2 bases from V and 3 bases from J; bases unmatched to any gene: 11. Germline CDR1 is SGHNT and CDR2 is YENEEA. CDR3 sequence reads: CASSLRGGRGKGYNEQFF. The CDR3 DNA sequence: TGTGCCAGCAGCTTACGGGGCGGGAGGGGTAAGGGCTACAATGAGCAGTTCTTC.

V is TRBV4-3 and J is TRBJ2-1, with TRBD2 identical over 11 bases. The V and J ends lost 2 bases and 9 bases, in that order; junction bases with no gene match: 9. CDR1 and CDR2 (germline): LGHNA, YSLEER. This CDR3 region has 16 residues. The CDR3 DNA sequence: TGCGCCAGCAGCCAACTTTTAGCGGGGGGGCTTACTGAGCAGTTCTTC. Translating it yields CASSQLLAGGLTEQFF.

The chain combines TRBV5-6 with TRBJ1-1, with no clear D. Germline assignment: CDR1 SGHDT and CDR2 YYEEEE. The CDR3 has 13 amino acids. The ends were cut back, 2 bases at V and 4 bases at J, with 9 bases in the middle. As DNA, the CDR3 is TGTGCCAGCAGCTTCGGGGTAGGCACTGAAGCTTTCTTT. It specifies CASSFGVGTEAFF.

This clone was found a few times. The chain joins TRBV4-3 to TRBJ1-5; D uncertain. Germline V lookup: CDR1 LGHNA, CDR2 YSLEER. Trimming left V 0 bases short and J 3 bases short, with 9 bases between. The CDR3 is made up of 15 amino acids. CDR3 sequence (DNA): TGCGCCAGCAGCCAAGACGTGGCCCCCAATCAGCCCCAGCATTTT. Translated: CASSQDVAPNQPQHF.